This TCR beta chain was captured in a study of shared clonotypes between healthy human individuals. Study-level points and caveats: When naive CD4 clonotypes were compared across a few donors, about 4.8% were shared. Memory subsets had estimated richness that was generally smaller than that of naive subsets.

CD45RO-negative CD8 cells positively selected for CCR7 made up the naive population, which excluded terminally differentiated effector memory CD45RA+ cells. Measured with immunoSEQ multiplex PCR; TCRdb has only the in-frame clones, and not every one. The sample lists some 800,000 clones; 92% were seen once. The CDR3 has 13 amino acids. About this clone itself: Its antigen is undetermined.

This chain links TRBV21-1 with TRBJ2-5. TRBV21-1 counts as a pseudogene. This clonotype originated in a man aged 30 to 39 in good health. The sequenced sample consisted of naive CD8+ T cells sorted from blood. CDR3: CASSKKEGKTQYF. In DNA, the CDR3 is TGTGCCAGCAGCAAAAAGGAAGGAAAGACCCAGTACTTC.